The next 16 T cell receptor beta chains were all read from a single sample in a study of T-cell memory formation after mild COVID-19. TCRdb itself ran the 5' RACE reads through MiXCR, one entry per CDR3 protein. This table holds roughly 320,000 distinct CDR3 sequences, around 30% found once. The sequenced material came from PBMCs or a T cell subset sorted from them (not recorded which). All receptors derive from an adult woman who had mild COVID-19 (a few samples of this study predate the infection). Cell type and time point are not known.

The table lists this clonotype with a few counts. CDR3 amino acids: CSASGRGLADEQYF. CDR3 bases: TGCAGTGCTAGCGGCCGGGGACTAGCGGACGAGCAGTACTTC. The V gene is TRBV20-1, the J gene TRBJ2-7; the match to TRBD2 covers 11 bases. Looked up from germline, CDR1 is DFQATT and CDR2 is SNEGSKA (reference sequence). V lost 3 bases, J lost 5 bases, and 6 bases stayed unmatched. The CDR3 is made up of 14 amino acids.

This clonotype was counted between two and nine times. This sequence joins TRBV7-6 and TRBJ2-1, with D perhaps given as TRBD1 or TRBD2 (5 bases each). Trimming cost V 5 bases and J 12 bases, with 14 bases left between them. Germline-derived CDR1 and CDR2 are SGHVS and FNYEAQ. The CDR3 contains 12 residues. CDR3 bases: TGTGCCAGCAGCCCCCTGAGGGGAGTGCAGTTCTTC. Amino acids: CASSPLRGVQFF.

The gene calls are TRBV24-1 and TRBJ2-3, with TRBD2 as a possible D gene (5 bases). This CDR3 region has 15 residues. The germline CDR1 and CDR2 sequences are KGHDR and SFDVKD. V was clipped by 5 bases and J by 2 bases, with 13 bases between them. Written as DNA, the CDR3 is TGTGCCACCAGTGCCGAGGAGGAGAACACAGATACGCAGTATTTT. Its protein product is CATSAEEENTDTQYF.

This clonotype occurred a few times. The chain is built from TRBV5-1 and TRBJ2-2; 10 nucleotides agree with TRBD1. The CDR3 is 16 residues long. The V segment lost 3 bases and the J segment 4 bases; nucleotides outside the gene matches: 6. Germline CDR1 reads SGHRS; CDR2 reads YFSETQ. CDR3 residues: CASSSGTGVSTGELFF. The DNA for the CDR3 is TGCGCCAGCAGCTCCGGGACAGGGGTATCCACCGGGGAGCTGTTTTTT.

There are a few counts of this clonotype. The chain is built from TRBV4-1 and TRBJ2-5; 9 bases fit TRBD1. The CDR3 contains 16 residues. Germline CDR1 is MGHRA and CDR2 is YSYEKL. The J segment lost 4 bases and the V segment lost 1 base, leaving 7 bases of the junction unmatched. The CDR3 protein is CASSQGPGQGGETQYF. The CDR3 bases are TGCGCCAGCAGCCAAGGACCGGGACAGGGAGGAGAGACCCAGTACTTC.

V is TRBV11-3 and J is TRBJ2-7; TRBD2 matches 12 bases. V dropped 4 bases and J dropped 13; count of bases not matched to a gene: 5. The CDR3 is 12 amino acids. The germline CDR1 and CDR2 sequences are SGHNT and YENEEA. CDR3 sequence reads: CASSSGTSGLYF. CDR3 nucleotide sequence: TGTGCCAGCAGCTCTGGGACTAGCGGGTTATACTTC.

The table lists this clonotype with a few counts. The rearrangement joins TRBV25-1 to TRBJ2-7; D is possibly TRBD1 (5 bases). This CDR3 has 15 amino acids. The V gene lost 0 bases and the J gene lost 0 bases, with 9 bases spanning the gap. Germline CDR1 is MGHDK and CDR2 is SYGVNS. The CDR3 nucleotides read TGTGCCAGCAGTGAATATCACAGGAGCTCCTACGAGCAGTACTTC. Translation: CASSEYHRSSYEQYF.

The chain recombines TRBV29-1 with TRBJ1-2; perhaps TRBD1 as D (6 bases). Between the trimmed V and J ends, which lost 5 bases and 8 bases, there was a span of 21 bases. CDR3 length: 14 amino acids. Germline CDR1 is SQVTM and CDR2 is ANQGSEA. The CDR3 spells CSVLDKQGWRGYTF. The CDR3 DNA follows: TGCAGCGTTCTCGATAAACAGGGATGGCGCGGCTACACCTTC.

The chain links TRBV7-9 to TRBJ2-1; a possible D gene is TRBD2 (5 bases). The germline V and J ends were trimmed by 3 bases and 10 bases, with 10 bases remaining between them. Germline V CDR1 and CDR2: SEHNR, FQNEAQ (reference sequence). This CDR3 comprises 12 residues. The CDR3 coding sequence is TGTGCCAGCAGCTTTTCGAGCGGAGAGCAGTTCTTC. It specifies CASSFSSGEQFF.

The chain recombines TRBV20-1 with TRBJ2-7; 8 bases agree with TRBD1. The CDR3 has 15 amino acids. V was clipped by 4 bases and J by 9 bases; unmatched bases: 17. The germline gives CDR1 DFQATT, CDR2 SNEGSKA (reference sequence). CDR3 sequence: CSATGDVDRANWQYF. The CDR3, as DNA: TGCAGTGCTACGGGGGACGTGGACAGGGCCAATTGGCAGTACTTC.

V and J are TRBV18 and TRBJ1-1; 9 bases are a match to TRBD1. The CDR3 sequence is 15 residues long. Germline assignment: CDR1 KGHSH and CDR2 LQKENI. V was clipped by 4 bases and J by 6 bases; unmatched bases: 9. CDR3 DNA: TGTGCCAGCTCACTCTCCGCACAGGGGGCGTCTGAAGCTTTCTTT. Amino acid sequence: CASSLSAQGASEAFF.

The chain couples TRBV11-3 to TRBJ1-2; 7 positions match TRBD1. Germline V gene data show CDR1 as SGHNT and CDR2 as YENEEA. The junction had 10 bases not matched to a gene; V was cut back by 5 bases and J by 7 bases. CDR3 length: 14 amino acids. In nucleotides, the CDR3 is TGTGCCAGCAGCGGATGGCGACAGGGTTTTGGCTACACCTTC. It translates to CASSGWRQGFGYTF.

The J gene is TRBJ2-5, the V gene TRBV6-6, with D tentatively TRBD2 (7 bases). The germline V gene encodes CDR1 MNHNY and CDR2 SVGAGI (reference sequence). The CDR3 covers 14 residues. V lost 5 bases, J lost 5 bases, and 15 bases lay in between. The CDR3 region has the DNA TGTGCCAGCAGTCGTGGGGGGGCCGAGGAGACCCAGTACTTC. Its translation: CASSRGGAEETQYF.

A single count supports this clonotype. The V gene is TRBV7-2, the J gene TRBJ2-7; possible D gene TRBD2, 5 bases. The germline CDR1 and CDR2 sequences are SGHTA and FQGNSA. This CDR3 is 13 amino acids long. Between the trimmed V and J ends, which lost 1 base and 8 bases, there was a span of 12 bases. Written as DNA, the CDR3 is TGTGCCAGCAGCTTAGATGGTCCCGGGAAGCAGTACTTC. This gives the protein CASSLDGPGKQYF.

This clonotype was counted only a few times. The V and J genes are TRBV7-2 and TRBJ2-7; D gene uncertain. The CDR3 consists of 14 residues. Germline CDR1 is SGHTA and CDR2 is FQGNSA. Deletions cut 5 bases from V and 0 bases from J, with 11 bases between. The CDR3 region has the DNA TGTGCCAGCAGCAAAATAGGTGGCTCCTACGAGCAGTACTTC. It is translated as CASSKIGGSYEQYF.

This rearrangement joins TRBV18 to TRBJ2-7; D gene uncertain. V was clipped by 4 bases and J by 6 bases, with 10 bases between them. This CDR3 is built from 12 residues. CDR1 KGHSH and CDR2 LQKENI come from the germline V gene. The CDR3 reads CASSRDSGEQYF. CDR3 bases: TGTGCCAGCTCACGGGATTCAGGCGAGCAGTACTTC. Combining the CDR3 with reference TRBV18 and TRBJ2-7 gives the whole variable domain NAGVMQNPRHLVRRRGQEARLRCSPMKGHSHVYWYRQLPEEGLKFMVYLQKENIIDESGMPKERFSAEFPKEGPSILRIQQVVRGDSAAYFCASSRDSGEQYFGPGTRLTVT.